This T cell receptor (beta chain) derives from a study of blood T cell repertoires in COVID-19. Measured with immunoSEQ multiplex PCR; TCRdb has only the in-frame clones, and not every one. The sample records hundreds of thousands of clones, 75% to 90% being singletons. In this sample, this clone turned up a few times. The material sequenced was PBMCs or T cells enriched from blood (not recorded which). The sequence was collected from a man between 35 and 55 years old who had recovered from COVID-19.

CDR3 sequence reads: CASSLREREAFTGELFF. DNA for the CDR3: TGTGCCAGCTCATTGCGGGAGCGGGAGGCATTCACCGGGGAGCTGTTTTTT. The chain uses TRBV18 and TRBJ2-2, with 9 bases that match TRBD2. The germline V gene has CDR1 KGHSH and CDR2 LQKENI. The CDR3 length is 17 residues. Unmatched junction bases numbered 11, after V lost 5 bases and J lost 4 bases.